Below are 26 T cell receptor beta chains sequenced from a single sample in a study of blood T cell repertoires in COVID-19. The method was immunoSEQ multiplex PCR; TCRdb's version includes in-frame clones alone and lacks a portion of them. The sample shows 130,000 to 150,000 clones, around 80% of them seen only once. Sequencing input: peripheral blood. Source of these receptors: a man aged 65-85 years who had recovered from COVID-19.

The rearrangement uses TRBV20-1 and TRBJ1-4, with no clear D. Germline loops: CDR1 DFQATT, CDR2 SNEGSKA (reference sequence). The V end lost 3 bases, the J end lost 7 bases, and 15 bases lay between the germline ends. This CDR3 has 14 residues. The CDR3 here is CSASSGGNGEKLFF. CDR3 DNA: TGCAGTGCTAGTAGCGGCGGCAATGGTGAAAAACTGTTTTTT.

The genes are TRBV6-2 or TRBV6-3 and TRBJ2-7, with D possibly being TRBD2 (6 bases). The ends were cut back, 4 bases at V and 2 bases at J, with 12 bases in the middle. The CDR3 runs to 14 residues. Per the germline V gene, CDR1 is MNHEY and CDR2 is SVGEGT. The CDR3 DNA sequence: TGTGCCAGCAGTTGGGCGGGAATCACCTACGAGCAGTACTTC. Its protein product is CASSWAGITYEQYF.

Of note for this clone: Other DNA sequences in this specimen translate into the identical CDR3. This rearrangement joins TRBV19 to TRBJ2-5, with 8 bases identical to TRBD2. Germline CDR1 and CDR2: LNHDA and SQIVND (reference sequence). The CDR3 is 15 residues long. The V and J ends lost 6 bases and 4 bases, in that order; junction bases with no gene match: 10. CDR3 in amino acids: CASSGGGGRGETQYF. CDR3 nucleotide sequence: TGTGCCAGTAGCGGGGGCGGGGGGAGGGGAGAGACCCAGTACTTC.

The CDR3 nucleotides are TGCAGTGCTAGTCGGGGACTTATCGACAATGAGCAGTTCTTC. This encodes CSASRGLIDNEQFF. The rearrangement joins TRBV20-1 to TRBJ2-1; D may be TRBD2 (6 bases). V was pared by 3 bases and J by 5 bases, with 14 bases between. CDR3 size: 14 residues. CDR1 DFQATT and CDR2 SNEGSKA come from the germline V gene (reference sequence).

In DNA, the CDR3 is TGTGCCAGCAGCTCGAGACAGCGCCGGTCCGAGTTCTTC. Translation: CASSSRQRRSEFF. The chain links TRBV5-4 to TRBJ2-1, with D maybe TRBD1 (5 bases). V shed 3 bases and J shed 14 bases, with 18 bases lying between them. The CDR3 extends over 13 amino acids. The germline CDR1 and CDR2 sequences are SGHNT and YYREEE (reference sequence).

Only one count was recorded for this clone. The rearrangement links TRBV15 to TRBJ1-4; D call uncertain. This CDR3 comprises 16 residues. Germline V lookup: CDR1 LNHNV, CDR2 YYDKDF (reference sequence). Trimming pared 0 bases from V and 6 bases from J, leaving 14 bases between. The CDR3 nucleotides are TGTGCCACCAGCAGAGATCCGGACCCGAGGGATGAAAAACTGTTTTTT. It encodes CATSRDPDPRDEKLFF.

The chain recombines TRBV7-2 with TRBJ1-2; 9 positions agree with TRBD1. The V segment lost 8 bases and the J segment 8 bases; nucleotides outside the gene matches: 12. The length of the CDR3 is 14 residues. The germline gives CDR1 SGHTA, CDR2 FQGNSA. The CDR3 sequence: CASGTSGTGQGYTF. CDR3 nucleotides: TGTGCCAGCGGAACCTCCGGGACAGGGCAGGGCTACACCTTC.

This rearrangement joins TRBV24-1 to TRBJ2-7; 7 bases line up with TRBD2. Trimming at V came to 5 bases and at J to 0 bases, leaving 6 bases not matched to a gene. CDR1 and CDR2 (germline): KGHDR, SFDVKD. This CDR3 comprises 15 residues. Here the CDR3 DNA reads TGTGCCACCAGTGTGGGCGGGAGTAGCTCCTACGAGCAGTACTTC. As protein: CATSVGGSSSYEQYF.

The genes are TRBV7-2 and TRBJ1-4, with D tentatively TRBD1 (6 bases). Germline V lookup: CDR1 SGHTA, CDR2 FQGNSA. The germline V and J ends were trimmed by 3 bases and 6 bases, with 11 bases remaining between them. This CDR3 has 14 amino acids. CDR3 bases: TGTGCCAGCAGCTTTAGGGGGAGGGATGAAAAACTGTTTTTT. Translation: CASSFRGRDEKLFF.

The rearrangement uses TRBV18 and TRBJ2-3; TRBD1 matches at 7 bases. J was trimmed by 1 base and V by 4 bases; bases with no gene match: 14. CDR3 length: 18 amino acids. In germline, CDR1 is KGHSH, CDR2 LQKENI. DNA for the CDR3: TGTGCCAGCTCACGACGGACAGGTCAAGAGTTGGGCACAGATACGCAGTATTTT. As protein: CASSRRTGQELGTDTQYF.

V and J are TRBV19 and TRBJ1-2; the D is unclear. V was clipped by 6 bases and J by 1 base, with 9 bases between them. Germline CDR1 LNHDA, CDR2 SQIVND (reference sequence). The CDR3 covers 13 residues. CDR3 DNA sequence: TGTGCCAGTAGGACCGGGAATAACTATGGCTACACCTTC. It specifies CASRTGNNYGYTF.

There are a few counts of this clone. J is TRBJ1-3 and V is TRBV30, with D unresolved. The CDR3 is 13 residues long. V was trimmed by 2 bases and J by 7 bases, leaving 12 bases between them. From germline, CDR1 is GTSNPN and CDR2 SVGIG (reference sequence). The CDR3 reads CAWSRRAANTIYF. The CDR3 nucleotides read TGTGCCTGGAGTCGGAGGGCGGCTAACACCATATATTTT.

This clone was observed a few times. CDR3 protein: CAISGGSQETQYF. The CDR3 nucleotides are TGTGCCATCAGTGGTGGTAGCCAAGAGACCCAGTACTTC. The rearrangement joins TRBV10-3 to TRBJ2-5; D gene unclear. Germline CDR1 ENHRY, CDR2 SYGVKD. Trimming left V 4 bases short and J 1 base short, with 7 bases between. CDR3 size: 13 residues.

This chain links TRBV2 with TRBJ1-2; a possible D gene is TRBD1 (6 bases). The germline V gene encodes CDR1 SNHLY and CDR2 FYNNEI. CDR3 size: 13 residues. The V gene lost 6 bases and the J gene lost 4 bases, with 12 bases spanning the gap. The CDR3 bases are TGTGCCAGCAGCAGGGGATCTACCTATGGCTACACCTTC. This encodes CASSRGSTYGYTF. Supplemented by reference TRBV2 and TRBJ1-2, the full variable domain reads EPEVTQTPSHQVTQMGQEVILRCVPISNHLYFYWYRQILGQKVEFLVSFYNNEISEKSEIFDDQFSVERPDGSNFTLKIRSTKLEDSAMYFCASSRGSTYGYTFGSGTRLTVV.

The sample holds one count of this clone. CDR3 bases: TGCGCCAGCAGGGAAGGGGCGGACAATGAGCAGTTCTTC. Protein: CASREGADNEQFF. The chain combines TRBV5-1 with TRBJ2-1; D possibly corresponds to TRBD1 (5 bases). Germline V gene data show CDR1 as SGHRS and CDR2 as YFSETQ. There are 13 residues in the CDR3. The V end was cut by 5 bases, the J end by 5 bases, with 11 bases between. The complete variable domain, with remaining parts taken from reference TRBV5-1 and TRBJ2-1, reads KAGVTQTPRYLIKTRGQQVTLSCSPISGHRSVSWYQQTPGQGLQFLFEYFSETQRNKGNFPGRFSGRQFSNSRSEMNVSTLELGDSALYLCASREGADNEQFFGPGTRLTVL.

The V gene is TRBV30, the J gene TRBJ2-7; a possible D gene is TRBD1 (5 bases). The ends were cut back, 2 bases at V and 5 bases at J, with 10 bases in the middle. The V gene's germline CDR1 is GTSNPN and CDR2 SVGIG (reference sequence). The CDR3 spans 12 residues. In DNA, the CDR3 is TGTGCCTGGAGTCCTTGGGGCGACGAGCAGTACTTC. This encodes CAWSPWGDEQYF.

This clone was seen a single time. The CDR3, as DNA: TGTGCCAGCAGTGCCTCCCGGGAGAGGGATGAAGCTTTCTTT. Translated, it gives CASSASRERDEAFF. The chain carries TRBV27 and TRBJ1-1; no firm D call. Looked up from germline, CDR1 is MNHEY and CDR2 is SMNVEV (reference sequence). V was trimmed by 5 bases and J by 7 bases, leaving 17 bases between them. The CDR3 contains 14 residues.

CDR3 nucleotides: TGTGCCAGCAGCTTAGCCCAAAGGGGTGAAGCTTTCTTT. Translation gives CASSLAQRGEAFF. This rearrangement joins TRBV7-8 to TRBJ1-1; D possibly corresponds to TRBD1 (5 bases). Trimming cost V 0 bases and J 7 bases, with 9 bases left between them. The CDR3 is made up of 13 amino acids. CDR1 and CDR2 from the germline V gene are SGHVS and FQNEAQ.

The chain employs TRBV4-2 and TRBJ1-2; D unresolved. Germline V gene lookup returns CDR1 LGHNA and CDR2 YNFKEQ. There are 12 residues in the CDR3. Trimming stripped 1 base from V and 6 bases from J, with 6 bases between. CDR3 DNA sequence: TGTGCCAGCAGCCAAGGAGTGGATGGCTACACCTTC. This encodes CASSQGVDGYTF.

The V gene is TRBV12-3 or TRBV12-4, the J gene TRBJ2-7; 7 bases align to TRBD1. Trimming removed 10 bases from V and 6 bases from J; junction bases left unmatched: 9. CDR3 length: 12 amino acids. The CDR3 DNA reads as TGTGCCACCCGACAGGGTAACGGCGAGCAGTACTTC. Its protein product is CATRQGNGEQYF.

CDR3 nucleotides: TGCGCCAGCAGGTCAACAGGGCTTAGCAATCAGCCCCAGCATTTT. Protein product: CASRSTGLSNQPQHF. The rearrangement joins TRBV5-1 to TRBJ1-5; possibly TRBD1 for D (6 bases). The CDR3 is made up of 15 amino acids. Looked up from germline, CDR1 is SGHRS and CDR2 is YFSETQ. The V gene lost 5 bases and the J gene lost 0 bases, with 12 bases spanning the gap.

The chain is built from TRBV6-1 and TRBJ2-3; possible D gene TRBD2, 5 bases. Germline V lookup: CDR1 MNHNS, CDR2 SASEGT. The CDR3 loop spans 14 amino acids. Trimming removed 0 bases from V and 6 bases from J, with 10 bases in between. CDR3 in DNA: TGTGCCAGCAGTGAAGCGGGAGATGGTGATACGCAGTATTTT. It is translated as CASSEAGDGDTQYF.

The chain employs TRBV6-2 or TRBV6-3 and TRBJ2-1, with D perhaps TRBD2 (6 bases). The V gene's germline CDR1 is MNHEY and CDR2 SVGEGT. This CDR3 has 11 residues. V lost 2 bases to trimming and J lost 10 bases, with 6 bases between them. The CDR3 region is CASSYGGEQFF. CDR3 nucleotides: TGTGCCAGCAGTTACGGGGGGGAGCAGTTCTTC.

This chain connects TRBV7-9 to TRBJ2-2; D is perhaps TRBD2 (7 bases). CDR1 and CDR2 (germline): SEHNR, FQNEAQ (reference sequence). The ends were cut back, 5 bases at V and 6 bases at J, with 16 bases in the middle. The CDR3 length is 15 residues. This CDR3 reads CASSPTAGASGELFF. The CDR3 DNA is TGTGCCAGCAGCCCCACCGCGGGGGCCTCCGGGGAGCTGTTTTTT.

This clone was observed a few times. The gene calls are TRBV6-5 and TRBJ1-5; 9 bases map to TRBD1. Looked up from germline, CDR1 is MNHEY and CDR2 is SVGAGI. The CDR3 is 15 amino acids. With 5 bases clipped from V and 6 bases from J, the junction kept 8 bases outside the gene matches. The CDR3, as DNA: TGTGCCAGCAGTCCTCTAAACAGGGGGCTTCAGCCCCAGCATTTT. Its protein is CASSPLNRGLQPQHF.

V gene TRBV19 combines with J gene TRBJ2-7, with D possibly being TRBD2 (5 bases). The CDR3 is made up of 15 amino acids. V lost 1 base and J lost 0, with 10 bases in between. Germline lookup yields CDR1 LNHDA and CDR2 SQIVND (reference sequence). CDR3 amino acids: CASSIGTWSSYEQYF. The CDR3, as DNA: TGTGCCAGTAGTATAGGGACTTGGAGCTCCTACGAGCAGTACTTC.